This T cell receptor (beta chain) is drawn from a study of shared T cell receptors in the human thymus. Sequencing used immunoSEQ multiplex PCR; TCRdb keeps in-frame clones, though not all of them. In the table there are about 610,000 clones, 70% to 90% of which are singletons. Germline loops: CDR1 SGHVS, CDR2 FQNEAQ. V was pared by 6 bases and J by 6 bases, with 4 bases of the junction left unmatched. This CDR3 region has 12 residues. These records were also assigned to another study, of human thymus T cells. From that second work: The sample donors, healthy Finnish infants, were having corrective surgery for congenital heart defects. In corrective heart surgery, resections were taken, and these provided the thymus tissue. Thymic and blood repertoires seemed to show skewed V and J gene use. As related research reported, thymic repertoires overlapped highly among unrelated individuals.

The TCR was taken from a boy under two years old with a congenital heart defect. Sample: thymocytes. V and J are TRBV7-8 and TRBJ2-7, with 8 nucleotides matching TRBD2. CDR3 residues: CASSWTSIEQYF. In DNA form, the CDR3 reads TGTGCCAGCAGTTGGACTAGCATCGAGCAGTACTTC.